The present T cell receptor beta chain was sequenced within a study of blood T cell repertoires in COVID-19. About the research overall: Researchers got acute and convalescent COVID-19 samples from the United States, Italy and Spain. Sources were T cells, B-cell-depleted T cells, or PBMCs; the material itself was cDNA or gDNA.

As handled by the study authors: Amplification of reference gene primers was used by the study to estimate nucleated cell counts. Profiled with immunoSEQ multiplex PCR; TCRdb holds only in-frame clones, not every one. V and J calls and clone size are given by that table; D and trimming were obtained from the DNA. The table shows approximately 220,000 clones, with approximately 80% occurring only once. The receptor was derived from a woman aged 80 or older with acute or convalescent COVID-19. Sequenced input: peripheral blood.

The CDR3 bases are TGCGGGCTAGCGGACTACGAGCAGTACTTC. It specifies CGLADYEQYF. This chain joins TRBV20-1 and TRBJ2-7, with 7 bases identical to TRBD2. CDR1 DFQATT and CDR2 SNEGSKA come from the germline V gene (reference sequence). The CDR3 has 10 residues.